The 6 T cell receptor beta chains listed next were all sequenced from one sample in a study of T cell responses to AZD1222 COVID-19 vaccine. Method: immunoSEQ multiplex PCR; TCRdb's copy keeps in-frame clones and lacks some. The sample contains more than 150,000 clones, approximately 90% of which appear only once. Sequences were derived from peripheral blood, sampled on day 0 of AZD1222 vaccination. These receptors all stem from an adult in good health.

The sample holds a few counts of this clone. J is TRBJ1-4 and V is TRBV4-2, with 7 bases identical to TRBD1. V was pared by 3 bases and J by 6 bases, with 13 bases of the junction left unmatched. Germline loops: CDR1 LGHNA, CDR2 YNFKEQ. This CDR3 is built from 17 residues. The CDR3 loop reads CASSQEPQGKADEKLFF. DNA of the CDR3: TGTGCCAGCAGCCAGGAACCACAGGGGAAGGCGGATGAAAAACTGTTTTTT.

The chain links TRBV6-6 to TRBJ2-5, with D possibly matching TRBD1 (6 bases). V lost 6 bases and J lost 1, with 9 bases in between. The CDR3 is made up of 13 amino acids. The germline CDR1 and CDR2 sequences are MNHNY and SVGAGI (reference sequence). This CDR3 reads CASRLGAQETQYF. Written as DNA, the CDR3 is TGTGCCAGCAGATTGGGGGCCCAAGAGACCCAGTACTTC.

This chain links TRBV2 with TRBJ1-5; possibly TRBD1 for D (5 bases). The CDR3 totals 21 residues. CDR1 is SNHLY and CDR2 is FYNNEI in the germline V gene. Trimming cost V 7 bases and J 0 bases, with 31 bases left between them. CDR3 DNA sequence: TGTGCCAGCACCCGAGGGCAGGGCCAGCTCCTAGGACCCAATAGCAATCAGCCCCAGCATTTT. Amino acid sequence: CASTRGQGQLLGPNSNQPQHF.

The genes are TRBV6-4 and TRBJ1-1; 9 nucleotides align to TRBD1. The CDR3 consists of 13 residues. V shed 3 bases and J 4 bases; nucleotides not matched to a gene: 0. CDR1 is MRHNA, CDR2 SNTAGT, per germline. The CDR3 sequence is CASSEGQGTEAFF. The CDR3 DNA reads TGTGCCAGCAGTGAGGGACAGGGCACTGAAGCTTTCTTT.

V and J are TRBV7-9 and TRBJ2-3, with TRBD1 matching 12 bases. The CDR3 is 15 amino acids. The V gene's germline CDR1 is SEHNR and CDR2 FQNEAQ (reference sequence). The V segment lost 3 bases and the J segment 6 bases; nucleotides outside the gene matches: 4. The CDR3 reads CASSLGQGAVDTQYF. As DNA, the CDR3 is TGTGCCAGCAGCTTGGGACAGGGGGCAGTTGATACGCAGTATTTT.

The chain joins TRBV12-3 or TRBV12-4 to TRBJ1-2; D is ambiguous. The CDR3 runs to 13 residues. V dropped 7 bases and J dropped 8 bases, with 17 bases sitting between them. The CDR3 bases are TGTGCCAGCACTGCCCTAGAAGGAGTGGGCTACACCTTC. Protein product: CASTALEGVGYTF.